The T cell receptor (beta chain) described here comes from a study of breast tumors, draining lymph nodes, adjacent tissues. Findings of the study overall: Tumors had less TCR diversity than lymph nodes, more than nontumor tissue.

Germline V gene data show CDR1 as KGHSH and CDR2 as LQKENI. The CDR3 loop spans 16 amino acids. Trimming at V came to 1 base and at J to 2 bases, leaving 6 bases not matched to a gene. Breast cancer patients provided tissue from their axillary draining lymph nodes. Turning to this clonotype: Its antigen is still unknown. No conserved phenylalanine or tryptophan is present at the end of the CDR3, so a read error is the likely explanation.

TCRdb itself ran the multiplex PCR reads through MiXCR, one entry per CDR3 protein. The table includes approximately 200,000 distinct CDR3 sequences, approximately 30% detected once. The sequence was obtained from a female donor with breast cancer. Some clones in this sample may be carry-over from other donors' samples. The rearrangement uses TRBV18 and TRBJ1-2; 8 bases match TRBD1. The sequencing sample was made of axillary lymph node tissue. The CDR3 loop reads CASSPLSAGGNYGYTY. In DNA form, the CDR3 reads TGTGCCAGCTCACCACTTTCGGCAGGGGGCAACTATGGCTACACCTAC.